Shown below are 6 T cell receptor beta chains from a single sample sequenced in a study of tumor-infiltrating lymphocytes in primary liver carcinoma. A constant-region primer served to make TCR beta cDNA from 500 to 550 ng total RNA. Three nested multiplex PCR rounds of slightly modified ARM-PCR generated TCR beta libraries. The study ran its first two PCR rounds for roughly 10 cycles each, using TRBV1-TRBV30 forward primers and a C-beta reverse primer. TCRdb reprocessed the multiplex PCR reads via MiXCR and lists one record per CDR3 protein. The sample gives about 350,000 distinct CDR3 sequences, 65% of which show up once; 5% to 6.5% is in the top ten. Extraction also yielded germline DNA, while blood RNA was obtained from unsorted whole blood. The sample taken for sequencing was peripheral blood. These receptors all come from a man in his forties or fifties with primary liver carcinoma and hepatitis B virus infection.

With respect to this clonotype: A junction end diverges from the germline sequence, so it may reflect a read error. V is TRBV6-5 and J is TRBJ2-3; D unclear. The CDR3 totals 17 residues. The germline V gene encodes CDR1 MNHEY and CDR2 SVGAGI. This CDR3 reads CANSSRFWAESADTQYF. The CDR3 coding sequence is TGTGCCAACAGTTCCCGCTTTTGGGCGGAAAGCGCAGATACGCAGTATTTT.

Regarding this clonotype: The junction departs from germline at one end; a sequencing error may be responsible. The chain combines TRBV7-8 with TRBJ1-1; no clear D gene. This CDR3 is 13 amino acids long. Germline V lookup: CDR1 SGHVS, CDR2 FQNEAQ. CDR3 sequence reads: CASSLDVRTEACF. CDR3 sequence (DNA): TGTGCCAGCAGCCTGGACGTAAGAACTGAAGCTTGCTTT.

The chain is built from TRBV9 and TRBJ1-1; D is ambiguous. V shed 2 bases and J shed 0 bases, with 8 bases lying between them. CDR1 SGDLS and CDR2 YYNGEE come from the germline V gene. The CDR3 is 14 amino acids. This CDR3 is CASSVGNLNTEAFF. CDR3 in DNA: TGTGCCAGCAGCGTGGGGAACTTGAACACTGAAGCTTTCTTT.

On this clonotype itself: An end of the junction differs from the germline gene, which may be a read error. This chain joins TRBV11-2 and TRBJ1-2, with a tentative D call TRBD1 (5 bases). Germline V lookup: CDR1 SGHAT, CDR2 FQNNGV. This CDR3 has 13 amino acids. The CDR3 is CAGSSQGLGGYTF. The DNA of the CDR3 is TGTGCCGGCAGTTCGCAGGGATTAGGTGGCTACACCTTC.

A word on this clonotype: A read error is likely, as this CDR3 ends without the conserved phenylalanine or tryptophan. The rearrangement links TRBV5-5 to TRBJ1-4; D is ambiguous. The V end was cut by 0 bases, the J end by 0 bases, with 12 bases between. Germline CDR1 reads SGHKS; CDR2 reads YYEKEE (reference sequence). The CDR3 runs to 17 residues. The CDR3 loop reads CASSLARVWPTNEKLFL. DNA for the CDR3: TGTGCCAGCAGCTTGGCAAGGGTTTGGCCAACTAATGAAAAACTGTTTTTA.

In the case of this clonotype: One junction end does not reproduce the germline sequence, and a read error may be involved. The V gene is TRBV6-6, the J gene TRBJ2-7; the D gene is possibly TRBD2 (6 bases). This CDR3 has 18 residues. Germline CDR1 reads MNHNY; CDR2 reads SVGAGI (reference sequence). The CDR3: CAISYLSLSGRDSYEQYF. CDR3 in DNA: TGTGCCATCAGTTACCTCTCTCTTAGTGGGCGGGACTCCTACGAGCAGTACTTC.